The clone carrying this TCR beta chain has at least ten counts. Its antigen remains unknown. The CDR3 length is 17 residues. Germline CDR1 MNHEY, CDR2 SVGEGT. V lost 7 bases and J lost 9; bases outside the gene matches: 19. The data were taken from a study of T cell repertoires in cytomegalovirus infection. The study, taken as a whole, reports: Dominating the ex vivo response were TCR beta clonotypes that were CMV-specific and HLA-C-restricted.

Each CDR3 protein gets one entry after TCRdb re-called the reads with MiXCR. The data show hundreds of thousands of distinct CDR3 sequences, 20% to 25% seen once. What was sequenced was CD8+ T cells from PBMCs. V gene TRBV6-2 or TRBV6-3 combines with J gene TRBJ2-1, with TRBD1 matching 9 bases. The receptor was isolated from a human donor in good health (CMV status not recorded). Some clones in this sample may be carry-over from other donors' samples. CDR3: CASMVGTGRRLDAEQFF. The CDR3 region has the DNA TGTGCCAGCATGGTGGGGACAGGGCGGCGACTAGACGCTGAGCAGTTCTTC.